This TCR beta chain comes out of a study of blood T cell repertoires in COVID-19. The CDR3 is 15 residues long. The repertoire was sequenced with immunoSEQ multiplex PCR; TCRdb's copy has only in-frame clones and lacks some. Counted here are roughly 170,000 clones, less than 90% occurring once; the ten biggest clones make up less than 25%. This clone is a singleton in its sample. The TCR comes from an older man with active or convalescent COVID-19. The chain has TRBV21-1 and TRBJ2-7; TRBD1 is taken as the D call from the table, unchecked against the DNA. TRBV21-1 is designated a pseudogene. Sequenced material: peripheral blood. Written as DNA, the CDR3 is TGTGCCAGCAGCAATTGGGACAGGGGTTACAACGAGCAGTACTTC. Protein: CASSNWDRGYNEQYF.